Listed below are T cell receptor beta chains from one sample, sequenced in a study of T cell responses to AZD1222 COVID-19 vaccine. The data were produced by immunoSEQ multiplex PCR, yet TCRdb's version contains in-frame clones alone and is incomplete. The sample records more than 150,000 clones, almost 95% being singletons. Sequencing used peripheral blood, obtained on day 0 of AZD1222 vaccination. The receptor set was obtained from an adult in good health. The CDR3 runs from the conserved cysteine through the conserved F or W. Each record gives: D gene, V gene, J gene, clone size, CDR3 DNA, CDR3 protein. The D gene is left open where the match is weak. Size is stated for part of the rows, as once, few or many counts, or as a class when the clone is expanded.

TRBD1	TRBV6-4	TRBJ1-2	-	TGTGCCAGCAGTGACTCCGGGACAGGATCTAATGGCTACACCTTC	CASSDSGTGSNGYTF
TRBD2	TRBV29-1	TRBJ2-7	-	TGCAGCGTCGTCCCACGGACTAGTTACTACGAGCAGTACTTC	CSVVPRTSYYEQYF
TRBD1	TRBV7-2	TRBJ1-2	-	TGTGCCAGCAGCTTATCCCCGCTGGGACAGGGGGCTGGCTACACCTTC	CASSLSPLGQGAGYTF
TRBD1	TRBV11-2	TRBJ1-2	-	TGTGCCAGCAGCATAATTACAACAGGGGGTGGCTACACCTTC	CASSIITTGGGYTF
-	TRBV11-3	TRBJ1-1	-	TGTGCCAGCAGCCTTAGCGGCACAGGAAACACTGAAGCTTTCTTT	CASSLSGTGNTEAFF
TRBD1	TRBV24-1	TRBJ2-5	-	TGTGCCACCCGTGGACAGGGGGAAGAGACCCAGTACTTC	CATRGQGEETQYF
-	TRBV5-4	TRBJ2-3	-	TGTGCCAGCAGCTTGGTAGGGCGGACTAACACAGATACGCAGTATTTT	CASSLVGRTNTDTQYF
-	TRBV2	TRBJ1-1	-	TGTGCCAGCAGTGTGGGACAGAACACTGAAGCTTTCTTT	CASSVGQNTEAFF
-	TRBV3-1/TRBV3-2	TRBJ1-1	-	TGTGCCAGCAGCCGGAGTGGGCCTGAAGCTTTCTTT	CASSRSGPEAFF
TRBD1	TRBV7-3	TRBJ1-1	once	TGTGCCAGCAGTTTCGGCACAGGGGGCTTGCGGACTGAAGCTTTCTTT	CASSFGTGGLRTEAFF
TRBD2	TRBV4-1	TRBJ2-1	-	TGCGCCAGCAGCCAGGGGACTAGCGGGTACAATGAGCAGTTCTTC	CASSQGTSGYNEQFF
-	TRBV5-1	TRBJ1-1	-	TGCGCCAGCACCGGGCCGGACAGACTGAACACTGAAGCTTTCTTT	CASTGPDRLNTEAFF
-	TRBV10-2	TRBJ1-1	-	TGCGCCAGCAGTTATAGGGCGGAGAACACTGAAGCTTTCTTT	CASSYRAENTEAFF
-	TRBV9	TRBJ1-2	-	TGTGCCAGCAGCGTAGATTATCGTGTGTCCGGCGGCTACACCTTC	CASSVDYRVSGGYTF
-	TRBV25-1	TRBJ1-2	-	TGTGCCAGCTTGACGCCTATGGTGGGCTACACCTTC	CASLTPMVGYTF
-	TRBV5-8	TRBJ2-1	-	TGTGCCAGCAGCTTTCGCGGGGACTCCTACAATGAGCAGTTCTTC	CASSFRGDSYNEQFF
-	TRBV4-3	TRBJ1-2	-	TGCGCCAGCAGCCAGAATAACTATGGCTACACCTTC	CASSQNNYGYTF
TRBD2	TRBV7-9	TRBJ2-7	-	TGTGCCAGCAGCCTAGGACTAGCGGGAGAAGGCGAGCAGTACTTC	CASSLGLAGEGEQYF
TRBD2	TRBV19	TRBJ2-7	-	TGTGCCAGTAGTACATCCGGGACTAGCGGGCGGTACGAGCAGTACTTC	CASSTSGTSGRYEQYF
-	TRBV29-1	TRBJ1-1	-	TGCAGCGTTGCTCCTTCGAGGGCCATGAACACTGAAGCTTTCTTT	CSVAPSRAMNTEAFF
-	TRBV28	TRBJ1-1	-	TGTGCCAGCAGTTCGGCCGGGAGGGGTTACACTGAAGCTTTCTTT	CASSSAGRGYTEAFF
-	TRBV10-3	TRBJ1-6	once	TGTGCCATCAGTGATGAGGGGCATTCTAATTCACCCCTCCACTTT	CAISDEGHSNSPLHF
-	TRBV6-1	TRBJ2-7	once	TGTGCCAGCAGTGAAGGCCGCGGCGGGCATACCTACGAGCAGTACTTC	CASSEGRGGHTYEQYF
TRBD1	TRBV30	TRBJ1-2	-	TGTGCCTCTGGACAGGGCAATGGCTACACCTTC	CASGQGNGYTF
-	TRBV19	TRBJ1-4	-	TGTGCCAGTAGTATGATGGGACGCCGCGAAAAACTGTTTTTT	CASSMMGRREKLFF
TRBD1	TRBV11-2	TRBJ1-1	-	TGTGCCAGCAGCCGGGACAGGGTTGTTGCTTTCTTT	CASSRDRVVAFF
-	TRBV18	TRBJ2-1	-	TGTGCCAGCTCACCAAGGTACTTCAATGAGCAGTTCTTC	CASSPRYFNEQFF
-	TRBV14	TRBJ1-2	-	TGTGCCAGCAGCCAAGACCGAGTAGGGGTGGGCTACACCTTC	CASSQDRVGVGYTF
-	TRBV5-1	TRBJ1-5	-	TGCGCCAGCAGCCCACTGGGCCCAGGAAGCAATCAGCCCCAGCATTTT	CASSPLGPGSNQPQHF
-	TRBV6-2/TRBV6-3	TRBJ1-2	-	TGTGCCAGCAGTTATGAATTGTCCGCTAACTATGGCTACACCTTC	CASSYELSANYGYTF
-	TRBV12-3/TRBV12-4	TRBJ1-4	-	TGTGCCAGCAGTTTAAGTGGACCGGTGTTTTTT	CASSLSGPVFF
-	TRBV29-1	TRBJ1-1	-	TGCAGCTTGGACTGCTTGAACACTGAAGCTTTCTTT	CSLDCLNTEAFF
-	TRBV4-1	TRBJ2-7	once	TGCGCCAGCAGCCAAGCGACAGGCGGGATAGGGGAGCAGTACTTC	CASSQATGGIGEQYF
-	TRBV2	TRBJ1-2	-	TGTGCCAGCACACCTAGGGCAGGGGACTCTTCCTACGGCTACACCTTC	CASTPRAGDSSYGYTF
TRBD1	TRBV5-8	TRBJ1-4	once	TGTGCCAGCAGCTGGACAGGGAATGAAAAACTGTTTTTT	CASSWTGNEKLFF
TRBD2	TRBV10-3	TRBJ2-7	-	TGTGCCATCAGTGAGGCGGGGACTAGCGGGAGAATACTCCGCTCCTACGAGCAGTACTTC	CAISEAGTSGRILRSYEQYF
-	TRBV18	TRBJ2-1	-	TGTGCCAGCTCACCCCCGAGGGGAACTTCCTACAATGAGCAGTTCTTC	CASSPPRGTSYNEQFF